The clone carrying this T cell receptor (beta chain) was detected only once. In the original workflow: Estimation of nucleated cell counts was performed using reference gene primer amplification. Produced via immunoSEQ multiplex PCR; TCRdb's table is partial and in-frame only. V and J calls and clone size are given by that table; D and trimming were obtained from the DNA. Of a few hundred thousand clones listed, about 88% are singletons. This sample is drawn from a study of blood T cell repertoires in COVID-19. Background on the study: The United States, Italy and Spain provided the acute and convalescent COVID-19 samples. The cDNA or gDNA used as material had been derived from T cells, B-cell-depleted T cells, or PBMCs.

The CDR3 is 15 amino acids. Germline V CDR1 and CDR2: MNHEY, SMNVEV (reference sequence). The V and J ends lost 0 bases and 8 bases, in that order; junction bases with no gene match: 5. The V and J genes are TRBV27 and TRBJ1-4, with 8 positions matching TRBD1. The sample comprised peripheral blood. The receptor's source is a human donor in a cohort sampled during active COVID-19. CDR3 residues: CASSLSHDRGEKLFF. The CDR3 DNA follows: TGTGCCAGCAGTTTATCGCACGACAGGGGCGAAAAACTGTTTTTT.